Sequencing of this TCR beta chain was carried out in a study of T-cell memory formation after mild COVID-19. TCRdb recomputed calls from the 5' RACE reads with MiXCR, one row per CDR3 protein. The data hold over 250,000 distinct CDR3 sequences, with more than 15% observed a single time. Points from the study as a whole: Clones shrinking from day 15 to 85 showed even CD4/CD8 mixes; later expanders tilted CD4+. Largely, contracting CD4+ clones fell within CM and EM, and contracting CD8+ clones within EMRA.

As to this clonotype: Its antigen remains unknown.

Deletions cut 1 base from V and 0 bases from J, with 10 bases between. The CDR3 consists of 16 residues. CDR1 is SSHAT, CDR2 FNYEAQ, per germline (reference sequence). The sequenced material came from PBMCs or a T cell subset sorted from them (not recorded which). The chain uses TRBV7-7 and TRBJ2-1; TRBD2 is a possible D gene (6 bases). The sequence was obtained from a man between 18 and 35 years old who had mild COVID-19 (a few samples of this study predate the infection). Cell type and time point are not known. The CDR3 bases are TGTGCCAGCAGCTTAGGGGGGACTCCCTCCTACAATGAGCAGTTCTTC. It yields the protein CASSLGGTPSYNEQFF.